This is a list of T cell receptor beta chains from one sample in a study of CD8 T cells in Susac syndrome. Using its own MiXCR run on the immunoSEQ multiplex PCR reads, TCRdb lists one record per CDR3 protein. The sample consists of 130,000 or so distinct CDR3 sequences, 95% of them appearing once. Sequences were obtained from CD4+ T cells from PBMCs. These receptors originate from a human donor with multiple sclerosis. Each CDR3 is given with its conserved first and last residue. The D gene is left open where the match is weak. Some rows have no size entry. The others give once, few or many, or a class for an expanded clone.

length,V,size,D,J,DNA,CDR3
14,TRBV12-3/TRBV12-4,NA,TRBD2,TRBJ2-1,TGTGCCAGCAGTTTGGCGGGAGGGCCGGGTGAGCAGTTCTTC,CASSLAGGPGEQFF
15,TRBV3-1,few,NA,TRBJ1-6,TGTGCCAGCAGCCAGGGGAGCTCCTATAATTCACCCCTCCACTTT,CASSQGSSYNSPLHF
18,TRBV6-5,NA,TRBD2,TRBJ2-3,TGTGCCAGCAGTTACTCGATAGGAGCGGGAGGGAGCACAGATACGCAGTATTTT,CASSYSIGAGGSTDTQYF
14,TRBV3-1,NA,NA,TRBJ1-6,TGTGCCAGCAGATCAGGGTCCGGCAATTCACCCCTCCACTTT,CASRSGSGNSPLHF
17,TRBV4-1,NA,TRBD2,TRBJ2-1,TGCGCCAGCAGCCAAGCGGCGGGTGGCGGGAGGTCGAATGAGCAGTTCTTC,CASSQAAGGGRSNEQFF
14,TRBV12-3/TRBV12-4,few,NA,TRBJ2-7,TGTGCCAGCAGTTTAGCGGGGGTAACCTACGAGCAGTACTTC,CASSLAGVTYEQYF
12,TRBV29-1,NA,NA,TRBJ2-7,TGCAGCGTAGTTCTAGATCGGGGGGAGCAGTACTTC,CSVVLDRGEQYF
17,TRBV18,NA,NA,TRBJ2-1,TGTGCCAGCTCACGAGGGAATGCCCCGAGCGGATTAGTTGAGCAGTTCTTC,CASSRGNAPSGLVEQFF
19,TRBV5-1,NA,NA,TRBJ2-1,TGCGCCAGCAGCCTCGGAGGGACACGGAGCTTTAGCTCCTACAATGAGCAGTTCTTC,CASSLGGTRSFSSYNEQFF
13,TRBV30,once,NA,TRBJ2-5,TGTGCCTGGAGTCCGAGCAGACGGGAGACCCAGTACTTC,CAWSPSRRETQYF
13,TRBV20-1,NA,NA,TRBJ2-1,TGCAGTGCTAGAGTCGGCCGGTACAATGAGCAGTTCTTC,CSARVGRYNEQFF
21,TRBV5-1,NA,TRBD2,TRBJ2-2,TGCGCCAGCAGCTTGTTCGGCCGACTAGCGGGGGGCCTAGCGAACACCGGGGAGCTGTTTTTT,CASSLFGRLAGGLANTGELFF
15,TRBV28,once,NA,TRBJ1-5,TGTGCCAGCAGTTTAATCGGCGGCGTTTATCAGCCCCAGCATTTT,CASSLIGGVYQPQHF
11,TRBV12-3/TRBV12-4,NA,NA,TRBJ1-3,TGTGCCAGCAGTTTGAGGAACACCATATATTTT,CASSLRNTIYF
14,TRBV30,NA,NA,TRBJ1-3,TGTGCCTCCCGGTCGGGGAACTCTGGAAACACCATATATTTT,CASRSGNSGNTIYF
17,TRBV15,NA,NA,TRBJ1-4,TGTGCCACCAGCAGAGTGGTAGGGGTTCCGGCTAATGAAAAACTGTTTTTT,CATSRVVGVPANEKLFF
11,TRBV20-1,NA,NA,TRBJ2-7,TGCAGTGTGGAGGGCGGGTACGAGCAGTACTTC,CSVEGGYEQYF
15,TRBV2,NA,NA,TRBJ2-7,TGTGCCAGCAGTTTACGGGGGAGGAACTCCTACGAGCAGTACTTC,CASSLRGRNSYEQYF
16,TRBV6-6,NA,TRBD2,TRBJ2-3,TGTGCCAGCAGTTACGCTCGGGGGGGGCCCGGCCCTACGCAGTATTTT,CASSYARGGPGPTQYF
14,TRBV2,NA,TRBD1,TRBJ2-5,TGTGCCAGCAGATTCCGGACAGGGGTGGAGACCCAGTACTTC,CASRFRTGVETQYF
14,TRBV11-3,NA,NA,TRBJ2-1,TGTGCCAGCAGCTGGGCCCGGGGGTCCACTGTGCAGTTCTTC,CASSWARGSTVQFF
14,TRBV29-1,NA,TRBD2,TRBJ2-3,TGCAGCGTTGGAACTAGCGGGAGCGTAAATACGCAGTATTTT,CSVGTSGSVNTQYF
14,TRBV3-1,NA,NA,TRBJ2-5,TGTGCCAGCAGCCAAGGTGGCACCGGGGAGACCCAGTACTTC,CASSQGGTGETQYF
17,TRBV14,NA,NA,TRBJ1-4,TGTGCCAGCAGCCCCCTCAGTCTAAAGTCAACTAATGAAAAACTGTTTTTT,CASSPLSLKSTNEKLFF
15,TRBV9,NA,NA,TRBJ2-7,TGTGCCAGCAGCGTAGGGACCCCTGGCTCCTACGAGCAGTACTTC,CASSVGTPGSYEQYF
14,TRBV9,NA,NA,TRBJ1-2,TGTGCCAGCAGTCGGCTAGAGAGCTTCTATGGCTACACCTTC,CASSRLESFYGYTF
14,TRBV15,NA,TRBD1,TRBJ1-1,TGTGCCACCACCCCGGGACAGGGCGTCACTGAAGCTTTCTTT,CATTPGQGVTEAFF